This TCR beta chain was captured by sequencing in a study of cytomegalovirus exposure and HLA in healthy donors. Study findings and constraints: In a later analysis, TCR beta V- and J-gene trimming was associated with a missense DCLRE1C variant.

The primer mix had 60 Vbeta and 13 Jbeta primers. Sequenced by immunoSEQ multiplex PCR; TCRdb stores in-frame clones only, minus some. This sample has some 130,000 clones, with 80% found just once. Per the germline V gene, CDR1 is LNHDA and CDR2 is SQIVND (reference sequence). V lost 10 bases, J lost 10 bases, and 14 bases lay in between. This CDR3 is built from 11 residues. To note about this clone: Its matching antigen is unknown.

Each of the donors was a healthy bone marrow donor. Unrecorded immune exposures were likely, despite nominal health at sampling. The sequencing sample was made of PBMCs. The rearrangement joins TRBV19 to TRBJ2-1; TRBD1 might be the D (6 bases). The TCR comes from a male donor in good health and CMV-seronegative. This CDR3 reads CATADRLEQFF. The CDR3 nucleotides are TGTGCCACCGCGGACAGACTAGAGCAGTTCTTC.